This TCR beta chain is drawn from a study of shared clonotypes between healthy human individuals. Study-level information: A donor's plate count was three for CD4 naive and three for CD4 memory; CD8 naive had two and CD8 memory one.

Per the germline V gene, CDR1 is MDHEN and CDR2 is SYDVKM. V was clipped by 7 bases and J by 8 bases; unmatched bases: 11. The CDR3 loop spans 15 amino acids. TCRdb's copy holds only in-frame clones and misses some; the assay was immunoSEQ multiplex PCR. The table shows roughly 640,000 clones, with almost 97% occurring only once. Sequenced sample: naive CD4+ T cells sorted from blood. The subset was: CD45RA+ positively selected. This receptor was identified in a woman between 25 and 40 years old in good health. V is TRBV28 and J is TRBJ2-1, with 10 bases that match TRBD2. CDR3 amino acids: CASTGLAGVIDEQFF. The CDR3 nucleotides read TGTGCCAGCACTGGGCTAGCGGGAGTTATCGATGAGCAGTTCTTC.